Listed here are 29 T cell receptor beta chains from one sample, sequenced in a study of metastatic and nonmetastatic thyroid tumors. Each patient went into thyroid surgery without having received any treatment. TCRdb reprocessed the PCR reads using MiXCR. The sample consists of about 23,000 clones, 20% to 30% of them appearing once. Sequenced: tumor tissue. These receptors all come from a female donor with papillary thyroid cancer or a benign thyroid nodule (not recorded which). Some clones in this sample may be carry-over from other donors' samples.

This clone is medium-sized (0.01 to 0.1%) in the sample. Mismatch with germline at one junction end may stem from a read error. The sample has other DNA sequences that encode this CDR3 too. The rearrangement links TRBV10-3 to TRBJ2-7, with TRBD1 as a possible D gene (6 bases). The germline V gene encodes CDR1 ENHRY and CDR2 SYGVKD. The CDR3 spans 15 residues. The CDR3 spells CAIRDPNTGTYEQYF. CDR3 sequence (DNA): TGTGCCATCCGTGACCCCAATACAGGGACCTACGAGCAGTACTTC.

The J gene is TRBJ1-6, the V gene TRBV6-2 or TRBV6-3; TRBD1 aligns across 10 bases. The V segment lost 8 bases and the J segment 7 bases; nucleotides outside the gene matches: 5. This CDR3 comprises 14 residues. Germline loops: CDR1 MNHEY, CDR2 SVGEGT. For the CDR3, the DNA is TGTGCCAGCTCAGGGACAGGGGTGAATTCACCCCTCCACTTT. Translated: CASSGTGVNSPLHF.

The chain employs TRBV20-1 and TRBJ2-7; 8 nucleotides align to TRBD2. V lost 3 bases and J lost 4; bases outside the gene matches: 11. The CDR3 consists of 15 residues. Germline loops: CDR1 DFQATT, CDR2 SNEGSKA (reference sequence). The CDR3 sequence is CSASGWLAGGYEQYF. The DNA of the CDR3 is TGCAGTGCTAGCGGGTGGCTAGCGGGCGGGTACGAGCAGTACTTC.

Relative to its sample, this clone is medium-sized. The chain recombines TRBV20-1 with TRBJ1-4, with D uncertain. Deletions cut 6 bases from V and 1 base from J, with 21 bases between. The CDR3 is 17 amino acids. CDR1 and CDR2 from the germline V gene are DFQATT and SNEGSKA (reference sequence). Here the CDR3 reads CSARTTLKPGTNEKLFF. The DNA of the CDR3 is TGCAGTGCACGAACCACCCTCAAGCCGGGAACTAATGAAAAACTGTTTTTT.

The rearrangement uses TRBV6-8 and TRBJ2-7; the D gene is possibly TRBD2 (6 bases). V was cut by 2 bases and J by 3 bases, with 20 bases left in between. Germline values: CDR1 MNHGY, CDR2 SAAAGT. The CDR3 has 17 amino acids. CDR3 region: CASSYDWEDGSFYEQYF. CDR3 sequence (DNA): TGTGCCAGCAGTTACGACTGGGAGGATGGTTCGTTCTACGAGCAGTACTTC.

V gene TRBV27 combines with J gene TRBJ2-7; D assignment may be TRBD1 or TRBD2 (6 bases each). The length of the CDR3 is 16 residues. V was clipped by 4 bases and J by 3 bases, with 19 bases between them. The germline gives CDR1 MNHEY, CDR2 SMNVEV (reference sequence). The CDR3 reads CASSSMWEDSFYEQYF. The DNA of the CDR3 is TGTGCCAGCAGTTCCATGTGGGAGGACAGCTTCTACGAGCAGTACTTC.

This clone was counted ten times or more. The gene calls are TRBV6-4 and TRBJ2-2, with D perhaps TRBD1 (5 bases). Between the trimmed V and J ends, which lost 5 bases and 1 base, there was a span of 8 bases. The germline gives CDR1 MRHNA, CDR2 SNTAGT. The CDR3 sequence is 14 residues long. CDR3 bases: TGTGCCAGCAGTAGAGGACAGAACACCGGGGAGCTGTTTTTT. As protein: CASSRGQNTGELFF.

This clone has more than one count but fewer than ten. The chain employs TRBV27 and TRBJ2-6; TRBD2 might be the D (6 bases). The CDR3 spans 17 residues. V was clipped by 9 bases and J by 0 bases, with 18 bases between them. CDR1 MNHEY and CDR2 SMNVEV come from the germline V gene (reference sequence). This chain's CDR3 is CASSRGTGVSGANVLTF. CDR3 nucleotide sequence: TGTGCCAGTTCCCGAGGGACGGGGGTCTCTGGGGCCAACGTCCTGACTTTC.

This clone was counted many times. The rearrangement links TRBV25-1 to TRBJ1-2, with a possible D match to TRBD1 (6 bases). The CDR3 contains 14 residues. V shed 1 base and J shed 4 bases, with 10 bases lying between them. Germline lookup yields CDR1 MGHDK and CDR2 SYGVNS. The CDR3 spells CASSESTGSYGYTF. The CDR3 region has the DNA TGTGCCAGCAGTGAATCGACAGGCTCCTATGGCTACACCTTC.

The rearrangement joins TRBV11-1 to TRBJ2-7, with D unresolved. The V gene's germline CDR1 is SGHAT and CDR2 FQDESV (reference sequence). The V end was cut by 2 bases, the J end by 3 bases, with 17 bases between. The CDR3 spans 16 residues. CDR3 DNA: TGTGCCAGCAGCTTATTTCTGGCATGGTGGTGCTACGAGCAGTACTTC. Protein: CASSLFLAWWCYEQYF. The full variable domain, rest sourced from reference TRBV11-1 and TRBJ2-7, is EAEVAQSPRYKITEKSQAVAFWCDPISGHATLYWYRQILGQGPELLVQFQDESVVDDSQLPKDRFSAERLKGVDSTLKIQPAELGDSAMYLCASSLFLAWWCYEQYFGPGTRLTVT.

This clone was found many times. The rearrangement uses TRBV4-3 and TRBJ1-1; a possible D gene is TRBD1 (6 bases). The length of the CDR3 is 15 residues. CDR1 is LGHNA and CDR2 is YSLEER in the germline V gene. Trimming removed 4 bases from V and 2 bases from J, with 14 bases in between. The CDR3 spells CASSRRSDSNTEAFF. The CDR3 DNA sequence: TGCGCCAGCAGCCGGAGATCGGACAGCAACACTGAAGCTTTCTTT.

At least ten counts were recorded for this clone. This rearrangement joins TRBV11-2 to TRBJ2-3; a weak D match, TRBD1 (5 bases). The CDR3 has 17 residues. Germline lookup yields CDR1 SGHAT and CDR2 FQNNGV. Trimming cost V 0 bases and J 2 bases, with 15 bases left between them. The CDR3 DNA follows: TGTGCCAGCAGCTTAGATGGAGTTGGGGCTTTCACAGATACGCAGTATTTT. Amino acids: CASSLDGVGAFTDTQYF.

This clone has just a few counts. The V gene is TRBV6-2 or TRBV6-3, the J gene TRBJ2-7; D is perhaps TRBD1 or TRBD2 (7 bases each). The CDR3 length is 15 residues. Germline V gene sequence: CDR1 MNHEY, CDR2 SVGEGT. V lost 2 bases, J lost 2 bases, and 13 bases lay in between. The CDR3 loop reads CASSYRGDRPYEQYF. Written as DNA, the CDR3 is TGTGCCAGCAGTTACCGGGGGGACAGACCCTACGAGCAGTACTTC.

V and J are TRBV2 and TRBJ2-7; either TRBD1 or TRBD2 may fit D (6 bases each). V gave up 2 bases and J gave up 5 bases, with 16 bases separating them. Per the germline V gene, CDR1 is SNHLY and CDR2 is FYNNEI. This CDR3 is built from 15 residues. The CDR3, as DNA: TGTGCCAGCAGTGAAATGGGGGGCCGCCTAGACGAGCAGTACTTC. Residues: CASSEMGGRLDEQYF.

A few counts support this clone. The genes are TRBV5-4 and TRBJ2-1, with 9 bases aligning to TRBD1. The CDR3 extends over 17 amino acids. J gave up 4 bases and V 2 bases, and 10 bases lay outside the gene matches. The germline gives CDR1 SGHNT, CDR2 YYREEE (reference sequence). In DNA, the CDR3 is TGTGCCAGCAGCTTAGGGACAGGGATGACTTATTACAATGAGCAGTTCTTC. Protein sequence: CASSLGTGMTYYNEQFF. The full variable domain, its missing parts supplied by reference TRBV5-4 and TRBJ2-1, is ETGVTQSPTHLIKTRGQQVTLRCSSQSGHNTVSWYQQALGQGPQFIFQYYREEENGRGNFPPRFSGLQFPNYSSELNVNALELDDSALYLCASSLGTGMTYYNEQFFGPGTRLTVL.

This clone was picked up many times. CDR3: CASLASRQVKTDTQYF. In nucleotides, the CDR3 is TGTGCCAGCCTGGCGTCGCGACAGGTAAAGACAGATACGCAGTATTTT. The genes are TRBV12-3 or TRBV12-4 and TRBJ2-3; D may be TRBD1 (6 bases). The germline V and J ends were trimmed by 8 bases and 3 bases, with 21 bases remaining between them. There are 16 residues in the CDR3.

The CDR3: CASSSPGGGTYGQYF. For the CDR3, the DNA is TGTGCCAGCAGCAGCCCAGGGGGAGGGACCTACGGGCAATACTTC. This chain connects TRBV5-5 to TRBJ2-7, with D perhaps assigned TRBD1 or TRBD2 (7 bases each). The germline gives CDR1 SGHKS, CDR2 YYEKEE (reference sequence). The CDR3 totals 15 residues. Deletions cut 4 bases from V and 13 bases from J, with 27 bases between.

The V and J genes are TRBV6-5 and TRBJ2-2, with 13 bases identical to TRBD2. V shed 2 bases, J shed 6 bases, and the junction held 6 bases outside the gene matches. The germline gives CDR1 MNHEY, CDR2 SVGAGI. The CDR3 runs to 17 residues. The CDR3 DNA reads TGTGCCAGCAGTTACCTCTGGACTAGCGGGAGTCCCGGGGAGCTGTTTTTT. Its translation: CASSYLWTSGSPGELFF.

This clone has just a few counts. J is TRBJ1-1 and V is TRBV2; D gene ambiguous. This CDR3 has 13 amino acids. V was shortened by 1 base and J by 3 bases, with 6 bases between the two germline ends. Germline CDR1 is SNHLY and CDR2 is FYNNEI. CDR3 bases: TGTGCCAGCAGTGAAGTTGGTTACACTGAAGCTTTCTTT. Translating it yields CASSEVGYTEAFF.

The chain carries TRBV18 and TRBJ2-2; TRBD2 matches 7 bases. V shed 0 bases and J 6 bases; nucleotides not matched to a gene: 7. Germline V gives CDR1 KGHSH, CDR2 LQKENI. CDR3 size: 16 residues. The CDR3 loop is CASSPPLGRRPGELFF. CDR3 DNA sequence: TGTGCCAGCTCACCACCTCTCGGGAGGAGGCCCGGGGAGCTGTTTTTT.

In its sample, this clone was seen a few times. This may be a read error, as it is one base from a much larger clone. The chain employs TRBV7-9 and TRBJ1-4, with D perhaps TRBD1 (5 bases). Trimming cost V 4 bases and J 8 bases, with 8 bases left between them. The CDR3 extends over 12 amino acids. Germline V gives CDR1 SEHNR, CDR2 FQNEAQ (reference sequence). CDR3 in DNA: TGTGCCAGCAGCTCCAAGGGGGAAAAACTGTTTTTT. It translates to CASSSKGEKLFF.

In its sample, this clone was seen many times. This chain uses TRBV2 with TRBJ1-1, with TRBD1 matching over 7 bases. V trimming: 4 bases; J trimming: 1 base; junction bases outside the gene matches: 3. CDR1 is SNHLY and CDR2 is FYNNEI in the germline V gene. The CDR3 covers 14 residues. The CDR3 loop reads CASSVQGRNTEAFF. The DNA of the CDR3 is TGTGCCAGCAGTGTACAGGGGAGGAACACTGAAGCTTTCTTT. The full variable domain, rest sourced from reference TRBV2 and TRBJ1-1, is EPEVTQTPSHQVTQMGQEVILRCVPISNHLYFYWYRQILGQKVEFLVSFYNNEISEKSEIFDDQFSVERPDGSNFTLKIRSTKLEDSAMYFCASSVQGRNTEAFFGQGTRLTVV.

This clone was counted many times. The chain has TRBV19 and TRBJ1-1; 9 nucleotides agree with TRBD1. This CDR3 contains 14 residues. Germline lookup yields CDR1 LNHDA and CDR2 SQIVND (reference sequence). Trimming cost V 4 bases and J 5 bases; bases outside gene matches: 5. CDR3 residues: CASSTAGQGTEAFF. The CDR3 nucleotides read TGTGCCAGTAGTACCGCCGGACAGGGGACTGAAGCTTTCTTT.

This clone was recorded many times. The V gene is TRBV2, the J gene TRBJ1-1; D gene unclear. Looked up from germline, CDR1 is SNHLY and CDR2 is FYNNEI. CDR3 size: 14 residues. V dropped 4 bases and J dropped 0 bases, with 9 bases sitting between them. For the CDR3, the DNA is TGTGCCAGCAGTGTTGACGGGATGAACACTGAAGCTTTCTTT. This codes for CASSVDGMNTEAFF.

This clone came up a few times. The chain recombines TRBV6-6 with TRBJ2-5, with 9 bases that match TRBD1. Germline CDR1 and CDR2: MNHNY and SVGAGI (reference sequence). The trim removed 1 base at V and 6 bases at J, leaving 9 bases unmatched. The CDR3 has 16 residues. CDR3 DNA sequence: TGTGCCAGCAGTTACTGGGGACAGGGTATCCGTCAGACCCAGTACTTC. It specifies CASSYWGQGIRQTQYF.

Ten or more counts support this clone. The chain employs TRBV11-3 and TRBJ2-2, with unresolved D. Germline CDR1 is SGHNT and CDR2 is YENEEA. Trimming cost V 5 bases and J 1 base, with 8 bases left between them. CDR3 size: 14 residues. CDR3 nucleotides: TGTGCCAGCAGCCCCCGGATGAACACCGGGGAGCTGTTTTTT. Translation: CASSPRMNTGELFF.

In this sample, this clone is medium-sized (0.01 to 0.1%). V usage is TRBV7-2 and J usage is TRBJ2-5; no clear D gene. The V gene lost 2 bases and the J gene lost 4 bases, with 8 bases spanning the gap. CDR3 length: 13 residues. Looked up from germline, CDR1 is SGHTA and CDR2 is FQGNSA. CDR3 in amino acids: CASSLMPRETQYF. The CDR3 DNA is TGTGCCAGCAGCTTAATGCCCCGAGAGACCCAGTACTTC.

This clone is categorized as medium-sized (0.01 to 0.1%). CDR3 amino acids: CASSLGDRGYEQYF. CDR3 DNA sequence: TGTGCCAGCAGCTTAGGGGACAGAGGATACGAGCAGTACTTC. The rearrangement joins TRBV7-3 to TRBJ2-7; 7 bases map to TRBD1. Germline CDR1 is SGHTA and CDR2 is FQGTGA. V lost 2 bases, J lost 4 bases, and 5 bases stayed unmatched. This CDR3 region has 14 residues.

Comment on this clone: This may be a read error, as it is one base from a much larger clone. The chain has TRBV19 and TRBJ2-2, with 11 bases identical to TRBD1. The J segment lost 6 bases and the V segment lost 4 bases, leaving 4 bases of the junction unmatched. In germline, CDR1 is LNHDA, CDR2 SQIVND (reference sequence). The CDR3 has 15 residues. Here the CDR3 reads CASSTGQGASGELFF. As DNA, the CDR3 is TGTGCCAGTAGTACCGGACAGGGGGCGTCCGGGGAGCTGTTTTTT.